This T cell receptor (beta chain) was found in a study of T-cell memory formation after mild COVID-19. Turning to the study itself: TCR clusters were largely donor specific. The study's findings and limits: There were some responding clones in pre-infection memory, which suggested that cross-reactive memory had joined. Among clones contracting day 15 to 85, CD4/CD8 was balanced, whereas later expanders leaned CD4+.

V lost 5 bases, J lost 0 bases, and 8 bases stayed unmatched. The CDR3 runs to 18 residues. The germline gives CDR1 PRHDT, CDR2 FYEKMQ (reference sequence). On this clonotype: Its antigen is not known.

Using constant-segment primers, 5'RACE produced TCR alpha and TCR beta cDNA libraries carrying sample barcodes and UMIs. One entry per CDR3 protein, called by TCRdb with MiXCR from the 5' RACE reads. The sample records about 430,000 distinct CDR3 sequences, roughly 18% being singletons. The source is a man aged 18 to 29 who had mild COVID-19 (a few samples of this study predate the infection). Cell type and time point are not known. The sequenced sample consisted of PBMCs or a T cell subset sorted from them (not recorded which). The chain carries TRBV13 and TRBJ2-6; 9 bases fit TRBD1. CDR3 in DNA: TGTGCCAGCAGCAAAGGACAGGGGAGGATCTCTGGGGCCAACGTCCTGACTTTC. Its protein product is CASSKGQGRISGANVLTF.